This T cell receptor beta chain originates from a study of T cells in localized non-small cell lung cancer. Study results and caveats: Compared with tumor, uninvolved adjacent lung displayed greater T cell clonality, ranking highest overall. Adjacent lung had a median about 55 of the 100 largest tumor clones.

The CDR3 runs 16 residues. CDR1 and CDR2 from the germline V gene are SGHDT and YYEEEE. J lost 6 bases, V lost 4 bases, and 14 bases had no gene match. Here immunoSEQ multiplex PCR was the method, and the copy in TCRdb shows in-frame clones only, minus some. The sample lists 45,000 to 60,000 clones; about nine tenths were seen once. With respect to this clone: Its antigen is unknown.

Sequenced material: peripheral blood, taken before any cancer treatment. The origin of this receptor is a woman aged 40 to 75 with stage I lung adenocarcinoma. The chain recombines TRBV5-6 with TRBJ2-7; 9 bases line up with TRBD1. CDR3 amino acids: CASSRGPGTGRGEQYF. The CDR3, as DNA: TGTGCCAGCAGCCGGGGTCCCGGGACAGGGCGAGGCGAGCAGTACTTC.